This T cell receptor beta chain originates from a study of T cells in narcolepsy. Study context: Enrolled donors included narcolepsy type 1 or type 2 patients and healthy controls. Study-level points and caveats: No autoreactive T cell clone sequences appeared in some memory CD4+ repertoires. Comparing one patient's CSF and blood CD4+ clonotypes highlighted HCRT- and TRIB2-specific autoreactive clonotypes. Reportedly, autoreactive clonotypes were serially detected in patients' blood but not controls'.

Concerning this clone itself: Its antigen is unknown.

Measured with immunoSEQ multiplex PCR; TCRdb has only the in-frame clones, and not every one. The sample has fewer than 25,000 clones; 85% are singletons. The CDR3 runs to 15 residues. Germline values: CDR1 MNHNY, CDR2 SVGAGI (reference sequence). Trimming removed 5 bases from V and 3 bases from J, with 14 bases in between. The specimen was memory (CD45RA-) CD4+ T cells from blood. The sequence came from a human donor in good health. The rearrangement joins TRBV6-6 to TRBJ1-5; maybe TRBD1 (6 bases). The CDR3 DNA is TGTGCCAGCAGTCAAGGACAGCCCTACAATCAGCCCCAGCATTTT. This translates into CASSQGQPYNQPQHF.